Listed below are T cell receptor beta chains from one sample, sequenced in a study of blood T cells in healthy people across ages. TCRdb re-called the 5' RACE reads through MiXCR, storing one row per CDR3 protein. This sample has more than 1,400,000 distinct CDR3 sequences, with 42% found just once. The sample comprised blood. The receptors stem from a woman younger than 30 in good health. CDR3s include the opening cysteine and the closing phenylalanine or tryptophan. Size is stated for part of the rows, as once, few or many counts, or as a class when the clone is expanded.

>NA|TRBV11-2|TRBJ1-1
CASSSLQGYYTEAFF
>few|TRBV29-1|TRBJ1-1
CSGGRTNTEAFF
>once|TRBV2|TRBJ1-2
CASVLRTGSGYTF
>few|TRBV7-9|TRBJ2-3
CASSLGERGSTDTQYF
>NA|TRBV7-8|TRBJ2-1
CASSFQGSGQFF
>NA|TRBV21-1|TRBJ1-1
CASSKGYPWGAAGNTEAFF
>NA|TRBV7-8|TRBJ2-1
CASSLAVSSGSNEQFF
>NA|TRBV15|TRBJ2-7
CATSRDYSYGQYF
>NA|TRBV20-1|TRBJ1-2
CSARDRTGGERGYGYTF
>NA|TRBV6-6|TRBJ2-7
CASSYPVQGAYEQYF
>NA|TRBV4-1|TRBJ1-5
CASSQRRGANQPQHF
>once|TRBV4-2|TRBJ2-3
CASSQVIGAGGPGDTQYF
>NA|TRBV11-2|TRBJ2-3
CASSLAGDGADTQYF
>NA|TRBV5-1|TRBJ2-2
CASSLSTANTGELFF
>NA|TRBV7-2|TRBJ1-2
CASSQGVANNYGYTF
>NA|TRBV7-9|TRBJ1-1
CASSHPGGMNTEAFF
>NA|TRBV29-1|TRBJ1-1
CSVGGTLDTEAFF
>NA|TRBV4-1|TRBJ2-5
CASSDIPQETQYF
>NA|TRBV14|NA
CASSPNPGLAGTHEQYF
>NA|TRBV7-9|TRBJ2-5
CATTAVVGTQYF
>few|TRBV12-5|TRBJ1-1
CASAGEGLGTEAFF
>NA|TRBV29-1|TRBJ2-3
CSVQADTQYF
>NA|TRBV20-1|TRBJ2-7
CSAQEGLYEQYF
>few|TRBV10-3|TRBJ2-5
CAIRSGSGEETQYF
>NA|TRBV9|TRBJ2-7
CASSVAPGPYNEQYF
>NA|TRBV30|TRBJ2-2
CAWSDGFVRFPGELFF
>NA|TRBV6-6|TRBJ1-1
CASSPPRLENTEAFF
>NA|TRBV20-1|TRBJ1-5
CSARDGRNRNQPQHF
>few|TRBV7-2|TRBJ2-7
CASSPGLVAYEQYF